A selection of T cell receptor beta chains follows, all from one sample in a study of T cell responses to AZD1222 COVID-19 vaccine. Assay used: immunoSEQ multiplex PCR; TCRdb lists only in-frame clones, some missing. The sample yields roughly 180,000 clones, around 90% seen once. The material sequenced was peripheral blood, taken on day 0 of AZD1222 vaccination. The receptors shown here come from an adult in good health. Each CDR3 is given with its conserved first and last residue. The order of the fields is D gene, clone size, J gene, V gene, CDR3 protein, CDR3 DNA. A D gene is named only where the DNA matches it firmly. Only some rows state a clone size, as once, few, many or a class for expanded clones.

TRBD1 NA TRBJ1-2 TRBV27 CASRGQRTNYGYTF TGTGCCAGCAGGGGACAGCGAACTAACTATGGCTACACCTTC
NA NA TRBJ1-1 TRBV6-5 CASSLPGKTEAFF TGTGCCAGCAGTCTTCCGGGGAAGACTGAAGCTTTCTTT
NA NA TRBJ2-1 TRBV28 CASSLFQKAGNEQFF TGTGCCAGCAGTTTATTCCAGAAAGCGGGTAATGAGCAGTTCTTC
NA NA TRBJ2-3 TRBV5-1 CASSLDPGALTDTQYF TGCGCCAGCAGCTTGGACCCAGGGGCCCTCACAGATACGCAGTATTTT
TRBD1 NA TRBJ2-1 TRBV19 CASSIGDREQFF TGTGCCAGTAGTATAGGGGACAGGGAGCAGTTCTTC
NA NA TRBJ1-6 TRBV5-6 CASSLGSSYNSPLHF TGTGCCAGCAGCTTGGGAAGCTCCTATAATTCACCCCTCCACTTT
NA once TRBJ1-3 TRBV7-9 CASSLTTETGNTIYF TGTGCCAGCAGCTTGACAACCGAGACGGGAAACACCATATATTTT
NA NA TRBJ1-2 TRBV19 CASSPTVGRLDYGYTF TGTGCCAGTAGCCCGACCGTCGGAAGGCTCGACTATGGCTACACCTTC
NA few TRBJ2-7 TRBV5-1 CASSSNPPGDEYF TGCGCCAGCAGCTCGAACCCCCCGGGTGACGAGTACTTC
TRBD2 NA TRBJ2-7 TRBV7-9 CASSSGLAGSSYEQYF TGTGCCAGCAGCTCGGGACTAGCGGGGTCCTCCTACGAGCAGTACTTC
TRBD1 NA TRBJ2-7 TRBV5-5 CASSLEGQGPYEQYF TGTGCCAGCAGCTTGGAGGGACAGGGACCCTACGAGCAGTACTTC
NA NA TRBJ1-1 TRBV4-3 CASSPYSQGNLMNTEAFF TGCGCCAGCAGCCCGTACTCACAGGGCAACCTTATGAACACTGAAGCTTTCTTT